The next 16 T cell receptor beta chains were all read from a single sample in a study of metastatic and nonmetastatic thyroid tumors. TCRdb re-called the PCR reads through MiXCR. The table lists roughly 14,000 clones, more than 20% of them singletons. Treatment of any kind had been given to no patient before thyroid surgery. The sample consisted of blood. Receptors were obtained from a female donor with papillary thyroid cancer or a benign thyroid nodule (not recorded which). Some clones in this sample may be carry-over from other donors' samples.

DNA for the CDR3: TGTGCCAGCATCCCCACCCGGGGGGGTCATGAGACCCAGTACTTC. Translation gives CASIPTRGGHETQYF. This rearrangement joins TRBV28 to TRBJ2-5; TRBD2 aligns across 8 bases. CDR3 length: 15 amino acids. The trim removed 7 bases at V and 5 bases at J, leaving 12 bases unmatched. CDR1 and CDR2 (germline): MDHEN, SYDVKM.

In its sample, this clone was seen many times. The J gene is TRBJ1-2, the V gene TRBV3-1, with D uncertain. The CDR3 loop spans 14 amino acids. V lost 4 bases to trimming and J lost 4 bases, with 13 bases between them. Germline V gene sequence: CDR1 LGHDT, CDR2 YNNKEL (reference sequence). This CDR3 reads CASSLGSQVYGYTF. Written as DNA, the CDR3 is TGTGCCAGCAGCCTCGGAAGTCAAGTCTATGGCTACACCTTC.

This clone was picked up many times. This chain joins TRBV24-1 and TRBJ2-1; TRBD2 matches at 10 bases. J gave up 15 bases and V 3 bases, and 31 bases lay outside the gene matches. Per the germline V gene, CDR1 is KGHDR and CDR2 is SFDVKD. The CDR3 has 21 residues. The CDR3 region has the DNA TGTGCCACCAGTGATCCACATCCTTCTAGCGGGGGACCGGCCTCGCCAAGCGATAGGTTCTTC. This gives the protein CATSDPHPSSGGPASPSDRFF.

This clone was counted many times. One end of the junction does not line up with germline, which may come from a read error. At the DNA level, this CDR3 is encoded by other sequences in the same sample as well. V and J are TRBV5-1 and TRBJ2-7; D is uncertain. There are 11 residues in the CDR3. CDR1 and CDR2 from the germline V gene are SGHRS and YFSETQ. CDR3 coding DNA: TGTGCCAGCAGATTTGAAGACGAGCAGTACTTC. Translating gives CASRFEDEQYF.

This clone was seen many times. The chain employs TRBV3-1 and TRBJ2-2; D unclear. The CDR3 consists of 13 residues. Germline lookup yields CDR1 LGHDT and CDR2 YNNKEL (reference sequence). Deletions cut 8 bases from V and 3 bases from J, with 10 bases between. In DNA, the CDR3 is TGTGCCAGCCGAACAAGGTACACCGGGGAGCTGTTTTTT. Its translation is CASRTRYTGELFF.

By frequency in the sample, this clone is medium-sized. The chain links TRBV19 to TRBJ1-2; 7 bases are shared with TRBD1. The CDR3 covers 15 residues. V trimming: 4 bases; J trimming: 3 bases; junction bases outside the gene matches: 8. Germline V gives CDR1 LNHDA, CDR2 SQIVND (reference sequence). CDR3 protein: CASSKMGQSDYGYTF. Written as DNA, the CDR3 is TGTGCCAGTAGTAAGATGGGACAGAGCGACTATGGCTACACCTTC.

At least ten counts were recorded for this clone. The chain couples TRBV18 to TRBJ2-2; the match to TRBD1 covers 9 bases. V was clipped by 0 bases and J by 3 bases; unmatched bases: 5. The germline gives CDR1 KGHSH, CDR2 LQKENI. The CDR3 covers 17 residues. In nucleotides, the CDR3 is TGTGCCAGCTCACCACCACCGGGACAGGGCTACACCGGGGAGCTGTTTTTT. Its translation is CASSPPPGQGYTGELFF.

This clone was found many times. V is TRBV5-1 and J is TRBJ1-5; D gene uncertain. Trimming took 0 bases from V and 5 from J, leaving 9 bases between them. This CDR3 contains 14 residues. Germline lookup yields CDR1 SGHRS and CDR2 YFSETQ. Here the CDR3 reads CASSLEGLDQPQHF. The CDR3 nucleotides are TGCGCCAGCAGCTTGGAGGGCCTGGATCAGCCCCAGCATTTT.

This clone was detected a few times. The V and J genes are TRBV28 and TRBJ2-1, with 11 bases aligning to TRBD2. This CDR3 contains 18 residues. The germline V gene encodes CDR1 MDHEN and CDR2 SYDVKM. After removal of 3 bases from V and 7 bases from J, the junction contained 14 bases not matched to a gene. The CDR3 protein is CASSFDAALAGARNEQFF. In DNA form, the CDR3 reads TGTGCCAGCAGTTTCGATGCGGCACTAGCGGGAGCCAGGAATGAGCAGTTCTTC. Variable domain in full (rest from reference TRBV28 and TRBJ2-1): DVKVTQSSRYLVKRTGEKVFLECVQDMDHENMFWYRQDPGLGLRLIYFSYDVKMKEKGDIPEGYSVSREKKERFSLILESASTNQTSMYLCASSFDAALAGARNEQFFGPGTRLTVL.

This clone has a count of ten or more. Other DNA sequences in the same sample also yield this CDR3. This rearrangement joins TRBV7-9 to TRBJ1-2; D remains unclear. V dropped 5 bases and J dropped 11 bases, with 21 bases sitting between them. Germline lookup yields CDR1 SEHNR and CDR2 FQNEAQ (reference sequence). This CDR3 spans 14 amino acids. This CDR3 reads CASSPPVLVLGYTF. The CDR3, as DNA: TGTGCCAGCAGCCCTCCGGTACTGGTACTGGGGTACACCTTC.

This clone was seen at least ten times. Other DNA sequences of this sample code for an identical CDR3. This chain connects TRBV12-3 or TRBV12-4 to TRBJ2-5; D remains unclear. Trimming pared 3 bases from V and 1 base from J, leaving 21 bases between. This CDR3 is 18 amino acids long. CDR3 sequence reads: CASSFVVPPRRPQETQYF. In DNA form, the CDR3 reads TGTGCCAGCAGTTTTGTAGTCCCCCCTAGACGACCCCAAGAGACCCAGTACTTC.

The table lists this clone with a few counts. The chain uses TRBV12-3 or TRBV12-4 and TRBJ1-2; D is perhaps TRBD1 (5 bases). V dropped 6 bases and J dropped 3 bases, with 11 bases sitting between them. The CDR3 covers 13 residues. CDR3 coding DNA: TGTGCCAGCAGCCCCGGACACTACTATGGCTACACCTTC. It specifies CASSPGHYYGYTF.

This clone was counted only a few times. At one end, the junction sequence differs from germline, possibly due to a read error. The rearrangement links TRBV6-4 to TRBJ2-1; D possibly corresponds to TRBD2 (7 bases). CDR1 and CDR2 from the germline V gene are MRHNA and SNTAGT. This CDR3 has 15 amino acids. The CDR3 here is CASGDGSGGPNEQFF. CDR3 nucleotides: TGTGCCAGCGGTGACGGGTCCGGGGGGCCCAATGAGCAGTTCTTC.

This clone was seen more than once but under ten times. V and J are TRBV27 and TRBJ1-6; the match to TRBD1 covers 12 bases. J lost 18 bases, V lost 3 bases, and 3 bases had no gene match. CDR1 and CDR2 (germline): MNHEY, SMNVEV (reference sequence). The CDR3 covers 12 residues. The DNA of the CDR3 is TGTGCCAGCAGTTTGGGACAGGGGGCCCACCACTTT. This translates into CASSLGQGAHHF.

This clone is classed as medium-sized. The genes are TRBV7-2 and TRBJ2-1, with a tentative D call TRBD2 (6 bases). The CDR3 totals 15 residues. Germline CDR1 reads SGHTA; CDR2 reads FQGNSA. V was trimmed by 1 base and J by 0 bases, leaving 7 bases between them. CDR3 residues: CASSLDGSSYNEQFF. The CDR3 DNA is TGTGCCAGCAGCTTAGACGGGAGCTCCTACAATGAGCAGTTCTTC. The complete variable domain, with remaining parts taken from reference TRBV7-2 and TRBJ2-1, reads GAGVSQSPSNKVTEKGKDVELRCDPISGHTALYWYRQSLGQGLEFLIYFQGNSAPDKSGLPSDRFSAERTGGSVSTLTIQRTQQEDSAVYLCASSLDGSSYNEQFFGPGTRLTVL.

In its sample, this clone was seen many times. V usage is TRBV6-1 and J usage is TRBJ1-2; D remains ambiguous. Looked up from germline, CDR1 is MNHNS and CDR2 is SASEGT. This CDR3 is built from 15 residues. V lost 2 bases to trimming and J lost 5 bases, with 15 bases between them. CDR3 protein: CASSETRLGIYGYTF. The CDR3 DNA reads TGTGCCAGCAGTGAAACGCGACTAGGAATATATGGCTACACCTTC.